This TCR beta chain was recovered during a study of CD4 and CD8 cells across lung adenocarcinoma regions. TCRdb re-analysed the PCR reads in MiXCR, keeping a single row per CDR3 protein. The sample consists of about 20,000 distinct CDR3 sequences, roughly half of them appearing once. Germline CDR1 MNHEY, CDR2 SVGAGI. CDR3 length equals 15 residues. Concerning this clonotype itself: The junction differs from germline at one of its ends, possibly a read error.

Localized lung adenocarcinoma, a non-small cell lung cancer, affected the donors. The sequencing input was CD8+ T cells from the center of a lung tumor. This clonotype originated in a female donor with lung adenocarcinoma. The CD4 and CD8 labels of this study may be unreliable. V gene TRBV6-5 combines with J gene TRBJ2-3; 7 nucleotides agree with TRBD1. The chain's CDR3 is CARSYGSGGPDTQYF. For the CDR3, the DNA is TGTGCCAGGAGTTACGGGTCAGGGGGACCAGATACCCAGTATTTC.